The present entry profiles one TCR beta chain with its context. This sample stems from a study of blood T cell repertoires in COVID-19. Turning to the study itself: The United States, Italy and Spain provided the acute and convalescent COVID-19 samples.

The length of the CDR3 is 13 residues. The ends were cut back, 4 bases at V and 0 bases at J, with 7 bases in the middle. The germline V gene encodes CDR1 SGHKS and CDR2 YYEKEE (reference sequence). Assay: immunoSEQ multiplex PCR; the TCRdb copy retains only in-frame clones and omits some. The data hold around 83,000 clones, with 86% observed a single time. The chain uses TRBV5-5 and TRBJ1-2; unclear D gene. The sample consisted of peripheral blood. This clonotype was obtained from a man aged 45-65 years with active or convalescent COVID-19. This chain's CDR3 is CASSPTTNYGYTF. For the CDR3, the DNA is TGTGCCAGCAGCCCCACTACTAACTATGGCTACACCTTC.